This T cell receptor beta chain was retrieved from a study of shared clonotypes between healthy human individuals. Study as a whole: In total, the donors were a couple of women and a few men aged 18 to 49.

Comment on this clone: Relative to the germline gene, one junction end is altered; a read error may explain this. This specimen includes other DNA sequences encoding the same CDR3.

The CDR3 runs 14 residues. CDR1 is MDHEN, CDR2 SYDVKM, per germline. Several immunoSEQ plates held equal portions of the genomic DNA taken from each subset. Each unsorted PBMC replicate got 300 ng genomic DNA, tens of thousands of genomes. Here immunoSEQ multiplex PCR was the method, and the copy in TCRdb shows in-frame clones only, minus some. The sample shows roughly 450,000 clones, 79% of them seen only once. J is TRBJ1-5 and V is TRBV28; D is uncertain. The sequencing sample was made of PBMCs. The clonotype comes from a woman aged 40 to 50 in good health. Some clones in this sample may be carry-over from other donors' samples. CDR3 DNA: TGTGCCAGCAGGGCTAATTGGGGTGAGCAGCCTCAGCATTTT. This translates into CASRANWGEQPQHF.